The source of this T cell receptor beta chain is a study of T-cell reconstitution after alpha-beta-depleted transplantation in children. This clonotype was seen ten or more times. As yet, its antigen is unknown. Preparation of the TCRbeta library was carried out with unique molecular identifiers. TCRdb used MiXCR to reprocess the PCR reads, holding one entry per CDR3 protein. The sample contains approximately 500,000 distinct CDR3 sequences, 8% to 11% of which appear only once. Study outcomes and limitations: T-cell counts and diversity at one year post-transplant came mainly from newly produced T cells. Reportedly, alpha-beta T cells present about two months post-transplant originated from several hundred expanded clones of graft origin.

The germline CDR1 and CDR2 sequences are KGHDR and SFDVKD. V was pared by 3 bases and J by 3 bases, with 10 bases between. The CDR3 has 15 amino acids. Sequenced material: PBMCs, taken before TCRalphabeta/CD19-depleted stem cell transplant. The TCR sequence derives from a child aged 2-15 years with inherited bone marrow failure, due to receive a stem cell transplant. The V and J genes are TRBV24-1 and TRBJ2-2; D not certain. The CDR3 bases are TGTGCCACCAGTGATCGGCTAGTAGACACCGGGGAGCTGTTTTTT. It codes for CATSDRLVDTGELFF.